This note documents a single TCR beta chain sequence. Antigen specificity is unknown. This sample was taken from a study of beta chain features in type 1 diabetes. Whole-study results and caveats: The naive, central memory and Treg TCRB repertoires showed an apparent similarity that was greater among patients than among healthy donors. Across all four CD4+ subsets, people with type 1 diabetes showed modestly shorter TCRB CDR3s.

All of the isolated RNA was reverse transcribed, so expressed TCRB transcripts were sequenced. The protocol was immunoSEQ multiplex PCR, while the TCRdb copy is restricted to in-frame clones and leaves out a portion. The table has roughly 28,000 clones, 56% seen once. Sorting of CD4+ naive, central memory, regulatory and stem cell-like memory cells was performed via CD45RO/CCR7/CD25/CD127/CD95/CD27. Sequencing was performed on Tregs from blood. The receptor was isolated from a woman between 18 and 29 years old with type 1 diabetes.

The CDR3 region has the DNA TGTGCCAGCAGCTTAGTTGACGGACTCCTAAACATTCAGTACTTC. Amino acid sequence: CASSLVDGLLNIQYF. V gene TRBV7-9 combines with J gene TRBJ2-4, with D maybe TRBD2 (5 bases). CDR3 size: 15 residues. Germline CDR1 SEHNR, CDR2 FQNEAQ (reference sequence). Trimming left V 1 base short and J 6 bases short, with 13 bases between.